This is a list of T cell receptor beta chains from one sample in a study of T cell clonotyping in hematopoietic cell transplantation. Sequencing was performed with immunoSEQ multiplex PCR; in TCRdb, only in-frame clones are kept and a portion is missing. Here the sample spans around 13,000 clones, around 80% being singletons. Source: peripheral blood mononuclear cells, taken before stem cell transplant. These receptor sequences come from a man in his 60s with acute myeloid leukemia. Some clones in this sample may be carry-over from other donors' samples. CDR3s include the opening cysteine and the closing phenylalanine or tryptophan. D genes are given only for firm matches. Size is stated for part of the rows, as once, few or many counts, or as a class when the clone is expanded.

>.|14|TRBD2|TRBV27|TRBJ2-5
TGTGCCAGCAGTTTTGTAGGACTAGGGGAGACCCAGTACTTC
CASSFVGLGETQYF
>few|14|.|TRBV5-4|TRBJ1-5
TGTGCCAGCAGTTCCCAGGGAGGCAATCAGCCCCAGCATTTT
CASSSQGGNQPQHF
>.|14|TRBD1|TRBV4-1|TRBJ1-1
TGCGCCAGCAGCCACCGGGACAGGGACACTGAAGCTTTCTTT
CASSHRDRDTEAFF
>few|14|.|TRBV7-8|TRBJ1-6
TGTGCCAGCAGCTTAGTGGGCGGCGATTCACCCCTCCACTTT
CASSLVGGDSPLHF
>.|15|.|TRBV6-5|TRBJ2-5
TGTGCCAGCAGTTACAACAGGGGGGGGGAAGAGACCCAGTACTTC
CASSYNRGGEETQYF
>.|16|TRBD2|TRBV5-1|TRBJ2-2
TGCGCCAGCAGTCTTAGGACTAGCGGGGACACCGGGGAGCTGTTTTTT
CASSLRTSGDTGELFF
>.|15|TRBD1|TRBV2|TRBJ1-6
TGTGCCAGCAGGGGAAAGGGGGCCGGGAATTCACCCCTCCACTTT
CASRGKGAGNSPLHF
>.|12|.|TRBV4-2|TRBJ1-4
TGTGCCAGCAGCCAAGATCAAGGGAAACTGTTTTTT
CASSQDQGKLFF
>few|15|.|TRBV11-2|TRBJ1-6
TGTGCCAGCAGCACAAATGGGGGTCCTAATTCACCCCTCCACTTT
CASSTNGGPNSPLHF
>.|16|.|TRBV5-6|TRBJ1-1
TGTGCCAGCAGCTCCTGGGCCATCTCCGTGAACACTGAAGCTTTCTTT
CASSSWAISVNTEAFF
>.|14|.|TRBV5-6|TRBJ1-1
TGTGCCAGCAGCCCGGGGACTCGGTACACTGAAGCTTTCTTT
CASSPGTRYTEAFF
>.|15|.|TRBV5-1|TRBJ1-2
TGCGCCAGCAGCTTGGGACAGGAAGCTAACTATGGCTACACCTTC
CASSLGQEANYGYTF
>few|14|.|TRBV30|TRBJ1-1
TGTGCCTGGACCTCAGGACAGTCGAACACTGAAGCTTTCTTT
CAWTSGQSNTEAFF
>.|14|.|TRBV7-8|TRBJ1-1
TGTGCCAGCAGCTTAGGAATGACAGCTACTGAAGCTTTCTTT
CASSLGMTATEAFF
>.|18|TRBD2|TRBV5-4|TRBJ2-1
TGTGCCAGCAGCTTGGATGACGGGGGGAGGGGTTTGCGGAATGAGCAGTTCTTC
CASSLDDGGRGLRNEQFF
>few|10|.|TRBV20-1|TRBJ1-2
TGCAGTGCTAGAAGGGGAGAATACACCTTC
CSARRGEYTF
>.|14|TRBD1|TRBV29-1|TRBJ1-4
TGCAGCGTAGCAACAGGGGGGTATATTGAAAAACTGTTTTTT
CSVATGGYIEKLFF
>.|13|.|TRBV11-3|TRBJ2-2
TGTGCCAGCAGCTTAGATGACACCGGGGAGCTGTTTTTT
CASSLDDTGELFF
>.|14|.|TRBV9|TRBJ1-1
TGTGCCAGCAGACCCCACGACAGGAACACTGAAGCTTTCTTT
CASRPHDRNTEAFF
>.|14|TRBD2|TRBV23-1|TRBJ2-7
TGCGCCAGCAGTCATGGGGGGGACGTAGGCGAGCAGTACTTC
CASSHGGDVGEQYF
>.|17|TRBD2|TRBV5-1|TRBJ2-1
TGCGCCAGCAGCTTGAGGTCGACTAGCGGGGCCCTACAGGGGCAGTTCTTC
CASSLRSTSGALQGQFF
>.|13|.|TRBV9|TRBJ2-1
TGTGCCAGCAGCGTACAGGGATACAATGAGCAGTTCTTC
CASSVQGYNEQFF